Sequencing of this T cell receptor beta chain was carried out in a study of blood T cell repertoires in COVID-19. Study overall: The United States, Italy and Spain were the sources of the acute and convalescent COVID-19 samples. T cells, B-cell-depleted T cells, or PBMCs supplied cDNA or gDNA.

Enrollment of patients from Seattle took place during active infection, with longitudinal follow-up. Per the original data handling: Amplification of reference gene primers provided the estimated nucleated cell counts. Profiling relied on immunoSEQ multiplex PCR, and the TCRdb table lists in-frame clones only, not all of them. That table supplies the V and J calls and clone size; D and trimming were determined from the DNA. Found here are over 250,000 clones, more than 80% of them singletons; the top ten hold 6% to 8%. This receptor was identified in a woman aged 45-65 years with COVID-19, enrolled during active disease. Sequencing was carried out using peripheral blood.

In nucleotides, the CDR3 is TGTGCCAGCAGTTACGGGGAGTTAGGTGAGCAGTTCTTC. Translation gives CASSYGELGEQFF. The rearrangement links TRBV6-5 to TRBJ2-1; D perhaps matches TRBD2 (5 bases). V lost 2 bases to trimming and J lost 9 bases, with 11 bases between them. CDR3 size: 13 residues. The V gene's germline CDR1 is MNHEY and CDR2 SVGAGI.